The 2 T cell receptor beta chains below were found in one sample sequenced in a study of blood T cell repertoires in COVID-19. Profiled with immunoSEQ multiplex PCR; TCRdb holds only in-frame clones, not every one. The sample carries 150,000 or so clones, 75% to 95% recorded once. The specimen sequenced was peripheral blood. These receptors all come from a man aged 45-65 years with acute or convalescent COVID-19.

The genes are TRBV3-1 (or the pseudogene TRBV3-2) and TRBJ2-7, with 11 bases lining up with TRBD2. V dropped 1 base and J dropped 3; count of bases not matched to a gene: 14. CDR3 size: 19 residues. Per germline, CDR1 LGHDT and CDR2 YNNKEL (reference sequence). The CDR3 here is CASSQVKLAGAPPFYEQYF. DNA for the CDR3: TGTGCCAGCAGCCAAGTAAAACTAGCGGGAGCCCCACCCTTCTACGAGCAGTACTTC.

The rearrangement links TRBV4-3 to TRBJ1-2; possibly TRBD1 for D (5 bases). The CDR3 contains 14 residues. The germline gives CDR1 LGHNA, CDR2 YSLEER. Trimming stripped 1 base from V and 4 bases from J, with 10 bases between. The CDR3 DNA follows: TGCGCCAGCAGCCAAGTCTGGGACTCCTATGGCTACACCTTC. It specifies CASSQVWDSYGYTF.